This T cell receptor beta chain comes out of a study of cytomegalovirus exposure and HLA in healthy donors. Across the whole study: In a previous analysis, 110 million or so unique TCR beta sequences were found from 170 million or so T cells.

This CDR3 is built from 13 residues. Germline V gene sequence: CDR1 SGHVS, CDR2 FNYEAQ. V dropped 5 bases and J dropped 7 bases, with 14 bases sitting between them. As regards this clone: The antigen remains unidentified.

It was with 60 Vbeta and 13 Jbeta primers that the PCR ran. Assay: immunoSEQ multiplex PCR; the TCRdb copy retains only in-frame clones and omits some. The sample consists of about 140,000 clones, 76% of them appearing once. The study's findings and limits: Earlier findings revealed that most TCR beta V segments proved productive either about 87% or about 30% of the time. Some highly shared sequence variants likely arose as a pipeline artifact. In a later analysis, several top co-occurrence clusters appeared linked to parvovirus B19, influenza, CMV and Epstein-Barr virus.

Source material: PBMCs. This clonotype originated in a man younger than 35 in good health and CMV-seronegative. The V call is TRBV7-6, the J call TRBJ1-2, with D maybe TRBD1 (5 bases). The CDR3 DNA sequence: TGTGCCAGCAGCGATGCGGTAGGGGCTGGCTACACCTTC. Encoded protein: CASSDAVGAGYTF.